One and the same sample provided the 17 T cell receptor beta chains below, sequenced in a study of T cell changes during pregnancy in multiple sclerosis. The assay was immunoSEQ multiplex PCR, and TCRdb's table has in-frame clones only and misses some. The sample includes about 64,000 clones, around nine tenths of them seen just once. The sample consisted of peripheral blood, taken in the second trimester of pregnancy. The origin of the receptors is a female donor with multiple sclerosis, enrolled in a pregnancy study.

The chain links TRBV19 to TRBJ2-7, with D hard to call. Trimming cost V 5 bases and J 0 bases, with 8 bases left between them. The germline CDR1 and CDR2 sequences are LNHDA and SQIVND (reference sequence). The CDR3 runs to 13 residues. The CDR3 sequence is CASSVISSYEQYF. The DNA for the CDR3 is TGTGCCAGTAGTGTCATCAGCTCCTACGAGCAGTACTTC.

The chain has TRBV6-4 and TRBJ2-2, with 10 nucleotides matching TRBD1. CDR1 is MRHNA, CDR2 SNTAGT, per germline. V lost 5 bases and J lost 4; bases outside the gene matches: 4. CDR3 length equals 15 residues. The CDR3 spells CASSPGTGVTGELFF. In nucleotides, the CDR3 is TGTGCCAGCAGTCCTGGGACAGGGGTCACCGGGGAGCTGTTTTTT.

The chain links TRBV2 to TRBJ2-5, with D perhaps matching TRBD2 (6 bases). V was cut by 3 bases and J by 2 bases, with 10 bases left in between. From germline, CDR1 is SNHLY and CDR2 FYNNEI. The CDR3 is 14 residues long. CDR3 loop: CASSETRRQETQYF. CDR3 coding DNA: TGTGCCAGCAGTGAGACTAGGAGACAAGAGACCCAGTACTTC.

This sequence joins TRBV6-1 and TRBJ2-1; D is perhaps TRBD1 (5 bases). The CDR3 runs 18 residues. V was trimmed by 4 bases and J by 0 bases, leaving 19 bases between them. Germline V gene sequence: CDR1 MNHNS, CDR2 SASEGT. The CDR3 reads CASSVGQTADPSYNEQFF. For the CDR3, the DNA is TGTGCCAGCAGTGTCGGACAAACGGCGGACCCCTCCTACAATGAGCAGTTCTTC.

The chain is built from TRBV29-1 and TRBJ2-5; maybe TRBD1 (6 bases). V lost 1 base and J 1 base, leaving 7 bases between the germline ends. This CDR3 has 13 residues. The germline CDR1 and CDR2 sequences are SQVTM and ANQGSEA. CDR3 coding DNA: TGCAGCGTTGAAGGAGGGGGCCAAGAGACCCAGTACTTC. Amino acid sequence: CSVEGGGQETQYF.

This chain uses TRBV19 with TRBJ2-1; 11 positions match TRBD2. This CDR3 comprises 17 residues. CDR1 LNHDA and CDR2 SQIVND come from the germline V gene (reference sequence). V shed 3 bases and J 0 bases; nucleotides not matched to a gene: 4. CDR3 region: CASSMGTSGNSYNEQFF. The CDR3 DNA reads TGTGCCAGTAGTATGGGGACTAGCGGTAACTCCTACAATGAGCAGTTCTTC.

The chain couples TRBV7-9 to TRBJ1-4; D not resolved. CDR3 length: 13 amino acids. CDR1 is SEHNR and CDR2 is FQNEAQ in the germline V gene (reference sequence). V was trimmed by 1 base and J by 8 bases, leaving 8 bases between them. The CDR3, as DNA: TGTGCCAGCAGCTTAGAACAGTCCGAAAAACTGTTTTTT. Its translation is CASSLEQSEKLFF.

CDR3: CASSQDPAGTDTQYF. Here the CDR3 DNA reads TGCGCCAGCAGCCAAGATCCAGCGGGGACAGATACGCAGTATTTT. The gene calls are TRBV4-3 and TRBJ2-3, with 7 bases lining up with TRBD2. The J segment lost 3 bases and the V segment lost 0 bases, leaving 3 bases of the junction unmatched. This CDR3 region has 15 residues. Looked up from germline, CDR1 is LGHNA and CDR2 is YSLEER.

This chain connects TRBV2 to TRBJ2-5; the match to TRBD1 covers 9 bases. Trimming took 3 bases from V and 4 from J; bases not matched to a gene: 6. The CDR3 has 15 residues. Germline V gene data show CDR1 as SNHLY and CDR2 as FYNNEI. For the CDR3, the DNA is TGTGCCAGCAGTGAGTCGACAGGGGGTTCAGAGACCCAGTACTTC. This encodes CASSESTGGSETQYF. Full variable domain (missing parts from reference TRBV2 and TRBJ2-5): EPEVTQTPSHQVTQMGQEVILRCVPISNHLYFYWYRQILGQKVEFLVSFYNNEISEKSEIFDDQFSVERPDGSNFTLKIRSTKLEDSAMYFCASSESTGGSETQYFGPGTRLLVL.

This clone has only one observation. The gene calls are TRBV27 and TRBJ2-7; a possible D gene is TRBD2 (5 bases). CDR3 length equals 13 residues. V was trimmed by 5 bases and J by 2 bases, leaving 10 bases between them. Germline CDR1 and CDR2: MNHEY and SMNVEV (reference sequence). CDR3 DNA sequence: TGTGCCAGCAGTCTCGCCGGGGCCTACGAGCAGTACTTC. This codes for CASSLAGAYEQYF.

The chain has TRBV6-5 and TRBJ2-5; D is unclear. The germline V gene has CDR1 MNHEY and CDR2 SVGAGI. The CDR3 length is 12 residues. Trimming took 4 bases from V and 5 from J, leaving 8 bases between them. The CDR3 reads CASSSGWETQYF. The CDR3 region has the DNA TGTGCCAGCAGTTCAGGATGGGAGACCCAGTACTTC.

V usage is TRBV27 and J usage is TRBJ1-2; D uncertain. CDR1 is MNHEY, CDR2 SMNVEV, per germline (reference sequence). V shed 7 bases and J shed 0 bases, with 18 bases lying between them. This CDR3 is built from 16 residues. CDR3 protein: CASTPLDGLANYGYTF. CDR3 coding DNA: TGTGCCAGCACTCCCCTAGACGGACTAGCTAACTATGGCTACACCTTC.

The rearrangement links TRBV4-3 to TRBJ1-5; D is undetermined. Per the germline V gene, CDR1 is LGHNA and CDR2 is YSLEER. V was cut by 0 bases and J by 0 bases, with 3 bases left in between. CDR3 size: 14 residues. DNA for the CDR3: TGCGCCAGCAGCCAAGACGGTAGCAATCAGCCCCAGCATTTT. It codes for CASSQDGSNQPQHF.

This sequence joins TRBV28 and TRBJ1-5; a weak D match, TRBD1 (6 bases). There are 13 residues in the CDR3. Trimming removed 6 bases at V and 5 bases at J, with 11 bases between. The germline gives CDR1 MDHEN, CDR2 SYDVKM. CDR3 sequence: CASRSDRYQPQHF. In DNA, the CDR3 is TGTGCCAGCAGATCCGACAGGTATCAGCCCCAGCATTTT.

This clone has more than one count but fewer than ten. The V gene is TRBV5-1, the J gene TRBJ2-7, with 7 positions matching TRBD2. Germline CDR1 reads SGHRS; CDR2 reads YFSETQ. Unmatched junction bases numbered 5, after V lost 0 bases and J lost 5 bases. The CDR3 contains 14 residues. In DNA form, the CDR3 reads TGCGCCAGCAGCTTGGACCCAGCGGGGAACGAGCAGTACTTC. Protein sequence: CASSLDPAGNEQYF.

V is TRBV5-1 and J is TRBJ2-1; 8 nucleotides agree with TRBD2. Trimming cost V 7 bases and J 8 bases; bases outside gene matches: 11. CDR3 length: 14 residues. CDR1 is SGHRS and CDR2 is YFSETQ in the germline V gene. The CDR3 here is CASQIAGRGDEQFF. DNA of the CDR3: TGCGCCAGCCAGATAGCGGGACGAGGCGATGAGCAGTTCTTC.

The V gene is TRBV6-4, the J gene TRBJ2-7; possibly TRBD1 for D (5 bases). Germline values: CDR1 MRHNA, CDR2 SNTAGT. CDR3 length equals 12 residues. V was pared by 6 bases and J by 4 bases, with 10 bases between. In nucleotides, the CDR3 is TGTGCCAGCAGAGATAGGGGTTACGAGCAGTACTTC. Protein sequence: CASRDRGYEQYF.